The 4 T cell receptor beta chains reported below all come from one sample, sequenced in a study of blood T cell repertoires in COVID-19. The repertoire was sequenced with immunoSEQ multiplex PCR; TCRdb's copy has only in-frame clones and lacks some. The sample lists around 75,000 clones; 88% were seen once. The source material was peripheral blood. The receptors originated from a human donor in a cohort sampled during active COVID-19.

This chain connects TRBV5-4 to TRBJ2-3; 9 positions match TRBD2. The CDR3 extends over 15 amino acids. With 4 bases clipped from V and 1 base from J, the junction kept 4 bases outside the gene matches. Germline values: CDR1 SGHNT, CDR2 YYREEE (reference sequence). CDR3 in DNA: TGTGCCAGCAGCCGGGGACTAGCAGGCACAGATACGCAGTATTTT. Amino acid sequence: CASSRGLAGTDTQYF.

The chain uses TRBV25-1 and TRBJ1-3; D unclear. V lost 3 bases, J lost 0 bases, and 12 bases lay in between. The CDR3 is 16 amino acids. Germline V lookup: CDR1 MGHDK, CDR2 SYGVNS. As DNA, the CDR3 is TGTGCCAGCAGTGAGCCCGGGTCGATCTCTGGAAACACCATATATTTT. Translated: CASSEPGSISGNTIYF.

V gene TRBV7-9 combines with J gene TRBJ2-7, with TRBD2 as a possible D gene (5 bases). This CDR3 is built from 12 residues. The germline V gene encodes CDR1 SEHNR and CDR2 FQNEAQ (reference sequence). Trimming removed 5 bases at V and 3 bases at J, with 8 bases between. The chain's CDR3 is CASSGSGYEQYF. The DNA of the CDR3 is TGTGCCAGCAGCGGGAGCGGCTACGAGCAGTACTTC.

The CDR3 loop is CASKNGQGYGYTF. The DNA for the CDR3 is TGTGCCAGTAAAAATGGACAGGGTTATGGCTACACCTTC. V usage is TRBV19 and J usage is TRBJ1-2; TRBD1 matches 8 bases. Trimming cost V 7 bases and J 5 bases; bases outside gene matches: 6. Germline V gene lookup returns CDR1 LNHDA and CDR2 SQIVND (reference sequence). This CDR3 has 13 residues.